This T cell receptor beta chain was identified during a study of Ad26.COV2.S vaccination and SARS-CoV-2 variants. Clones were sequenced by immunoSEQ multiplex PCR, and TCRdb holds only the in-frame ones, with some missing. Of approximately 450,000 clones detected, 80% to 95% appear once; the ten largest clones hold 12%. Germline V lookup: CDR1 SNHLY, CDR2 FYNNEI. The CDR3 runs 18 residues. The V and J ends lost 7 bases and 0 bases, in that order; junction bases with no gene match: 16. Documented treatment: about 20 received Ad26.COV2.S at low or high dose, single or two shots; about 5 received placebo; per-sample allocation not given. Sample collection was performed on day 63 after the first vaccine or placebo injection.

This sequence joins TRBV2 and TRBJ2-7; 9 nucleotides agree with TRBD1. The sequencing used peripheral blood, collected in a trial of Ad26.COV2.S vaccine versus placebo. This TCR was recovered from a person aged 18 to 59 who received the Ad26.COV2.S COVID-19 vaccine or a placebo. CDR3 loop: CASIGLGTGKRRSYEQYF. The CDR3 coding sequence is TGTGCCAGCATCGGGTTGGGGACAGGGAAAAGACGCTCCTACGAGCAGTACTTC. The full variable domain, completed using reference TRBV2 and TRBJ2-7, is EPEVTQTPSHQVTQMGQEVILRCVPISNHLYFYWYRQILGQKVEFLVSFYNNEISEKSEIFDDQFSVERPDGSNFTLKIRSTKLEDSAMYFCASIGLGTGKRRSYEQYFGPGTRLTVT.